This entry concerns a single TCR beta chain. Its antigen is not known. The data stem from a study of cytomegalovirus exposure and HLA in healthy donors. Study results and caveats: It was found in a later analysis that first-cohort TCR clusters tended to co-occur in the 90 to 150 validation repertoires. There were about 160 TCR beta chains listed as cytomegalovirus-associated. Cytomegalovirus status was reportedly diagnosed by the classifier with high specificity and sensitivity.

The junction had 3 bases not matched to a gene; V was cut back by 4 bases and J by 7 bases. This CDR3 spans 14 amino acids. The germline V gene has CDR1 SGHDN and CDR2 FVKESK. Profiling relied on immunoSEQ multiplex PCR, and the TCRdb table lists in-frame clones only, not all of them. The sample includes some 140,000 clones, around 80% of them seen just once. Sequences were obtained from PBMCs. This clonotype originated in a man aged 25-45 years in good health and CMV-seropositive. The chain carries TRBV14 and TRBJ2-1; 11 bases align to TRBD1. CDR3: CASSPGQGANEQFF. The CDR3 DNA is TGTGCCAGCAGCCCTGGACAGGGGGCGAATGAGCAGTTCTTC.